The source of this TCR beta chain is a study of cytomegalovirus exposure and HLA in healthy donors. Overall study findings and caveats: Analysis was performed later, and it showed HLA-associated TCR beta chains to be more clonally expanded than equally common others. Per published accounts, TCR beta sequences correctly predicted the HLA-A and HLA-B alleles of most subjects. Later findings reportedly placed an Asian-associated ancestry cluster below the 666-donor mean for N-insertions.

Primers included in the PCR were 60 Vbeta and 13 Jbeta primers. Assay: immunoSEQ multiplex PCR; the TCRdb copy retains only in-frame clones and omits some. This table has 74,000 or so clones, 79% appearing once. To note about this clone: Its antigen is still unknown.

The CDR3 sequence is 13 residues long. The V end was cut by 1 base, the J end by 11 bases, with 15 bases between. Germline CDR1 and CDR2: SGHTA and FQGNSA. V gene TRBV7-2 combines with J gene TRBJ2-7; weak D call: TRBD2 (6 bases). This TCR was recovered from a woman between 35 and 50 years old in good health and CMV-seropositive. The source material was PBMCs. CDR3 protein: CASSLEIGRHKYF. The CDR3, as DNA: TGTGCCAGCAGCTTAGAGATCGGGAGACATAAGTACTTC.